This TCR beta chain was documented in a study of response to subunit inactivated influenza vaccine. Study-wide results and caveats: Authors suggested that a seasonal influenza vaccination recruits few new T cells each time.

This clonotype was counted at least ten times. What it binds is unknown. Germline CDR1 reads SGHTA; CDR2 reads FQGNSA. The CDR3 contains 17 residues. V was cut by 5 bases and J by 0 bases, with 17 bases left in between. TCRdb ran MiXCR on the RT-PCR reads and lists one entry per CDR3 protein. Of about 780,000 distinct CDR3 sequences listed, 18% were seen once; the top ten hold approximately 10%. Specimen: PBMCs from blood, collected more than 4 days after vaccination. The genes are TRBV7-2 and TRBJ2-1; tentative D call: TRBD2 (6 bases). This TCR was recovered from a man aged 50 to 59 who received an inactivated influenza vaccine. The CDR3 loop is CASSPSLAGSSYNEQFF. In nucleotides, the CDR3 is TGTGCCAGCAGCCCTTCTCTGGCGGGAAGCTCCTACAATGAGCAGTTCTTC. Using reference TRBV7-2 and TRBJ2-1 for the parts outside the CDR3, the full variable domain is GAGVSQSPSNKVTEKGKDVELRCDPISGHTALYWYRQSLGQGLEFLIYFQGNSAPDKSGLPSDRFSAERTGGSVSTLTIQRTQQEDSAVYLCASSPSLAGSSYNEQFFGPGTRLTVL.